The 12 T cell receptor beta chains listed next were all sequenced from one sample in a study of neurological immune-mediated disorders. TCRdb analysed the 5' RACE reads with MiXCR anew, one entry per CDR3 protein. The table shows approximately 59,000 distinct CDR3 sequences, with approximately 5.1% occurring only once. Sequences were obtained from PBMCs. The source of these receptors is a human donor with multiple sclerosis. The donor label of this sample is uncertain.

This clonotype was observed a few times. This chain uses TRBV5-6 with TRBJ2-2; D may correspond to TRBD1 or TRBD2 (5 bases each). This CDR3 contains 14 residues. Trimming cost V 3 bases and J 16 bases, with 22 bases left between them. Germline CDR1 and CDR2: SGHDT and YYEEEE. CDR3 amino acids: CASSSVSGTELSFF. CDR3 nucleotides: TGTGCCAGCAGCTCTGTCTCCGGGACCGAGTTGTCGTTTTTT.

At least ten counts were recorded for this clonotype. This chain connects TRBV20-1 to TRBJ2-1, with 8 bases aligning to TRBD2. The V gene's germline CDR1 is DFQATT and CDR2 SNEGSKA (reference sequence). The CDR3 has 15 residues. Trimming removed 8 bases from V and 1 base from J; junction bases left unmatched: 10. CDR3 coding DNA: TGCAGTAGCCATACCAGCGGGGGTTCCTACAATGAGCAGTTCTTC. The encoded protein is CSSHTSGGSYNEQFF.

This clonotype was detected many times. The rearrangement links TRBV12-3 or TRBV12-4 to TRBJ1-6; no definite D call. Trimming removed 2 bases from V and 0 bases from J, with 8 bases in between. The CDR3 has 16 amino acids. DNA for the CDR3: TGTGCCAGCAGTTTAAAGGGCAGCTCCTATAATTCACCCCTCCACTTT. This sequence encodes CASSLKGSSYNSPLHF.

This clonotype was observed a handful of times. The chain links TRBV11-3 to TRBJ2-3; 7 nucleotides agree with TRBD2. J was trimmed by 2 bases and V by 5 bases; bases with no gene match: 7. This CDR3 is 15 amino acids long. Per germline, CDR1 SGHNT and CDR2 YENEEA. The CDR3 sequence is CASSAFGGFTDTQYF. The CDR3 nucleotides read TGTGCCAGCAGCGCCTTCGGGGGGTTCACAGATACGCAGTATTTT.

At least ten counts were recorded for this clonotype. In DNA, the CDR3 is TGCGCCAGCAGCATGTTCCCGGGGGAGACCCAGTACTTC. Residues: CASSMFPGETQYF. The chain recombines TRBV5-1 with TRBJ2-5; a possible D gene is TRBD2 (5 bases). Germline lookup yields CDR1 SGHRS and CDR2 YFSETQ. V was trimmed by 4 bases and J by 5 bases, leaving 12 bases between them. The CDR3 runs to 13 residues.

This clonotype was picked up many times. In DNA, the CDR3 is TGCGCCAGCAGCCTGAGCACTGTTGGGGAGCGGGGCACTGAAGCTTTCTTT. Translated, it gives CASSLSTVGERGTEAFF. The chain carries TRBV4-1 and TRBJ1-1; D is unresolved. The CDR3 covers 17 residues. V was trimmed by 4 bases and J by 4 bases, leaving 22 bases between them. The germline V gene encodes CDR1 MGHRA and CDR2 YSYEKL.

This rearrangement joins TRBV5-1 to TRBJ2-7; D remains unclear. The ends were cut back, 0 bases at V and 3 bases at J, with 7 bases in the middle. CDR1 is SGHRS, CDR2 YFSETQ, per germline. The CDR3 extends over 13 amino acids. The CDR3 region is CASSLVPDYEQYF. CDR3 sequence (DNA): TGCGCCAGCAGCTTGGTGCCTGACTACGAGCAGTACTTC.

This chain joins TRBV5-4 and TRBJ1-6, with a tentative D call TRBD1 (6 bases). The V gene lost 2 bases and the J gene lost 6 bases, with 12 bases spanning the gap. Per the germline V gene, CDR1 is SGHNT and CDR2 is YYREEE (reference sequence). The CDR3 runs 15 residues. Here the CDR3 reads CASSFNQGRNSPLHF. The CDR3 DNA reads TGTGCCAGCAGCTTCAACCAGGGGCGTAATTCACCCCTCCACTTT.

This clonotype was observed at least ten times. The V and J genes are TRBV5-1 and TRBJ2-3; 7 nucleotides match TRBD1. The CDR3 totals 16 residues. Looked up from germline, CDR1 is SGHRS and CDR2 is YFSETQ. J lost 2 bases, V lost 5 bases, and 11 bases had no gene match. The CDR3 sequence: CASSFAGTDNTDTQYF. In DNA, the CDR3 is TGCGCCAGCAGTTTCGCCGGGACAGATAACACAGATACGCAGTATTTT.

This clonotype was recorded many times. CDR3 coding DNA: TGCGCCAGCAGCCTTACAGGGGTTAACACCGGGGAGCTGTTTTTT. It translates to CASSLTGVNTGELFF. V is TRBV5-1 and J is TRBJ2-2; 7 bases match TRBD1. This CDR3 comprises 15 residues. Germline V gene lookup returns CDR1 SGHRS and CDR2 YFSETQ. Losses at the gene ends were 4 bases for V and 2 bases for J; bases not matched to a gene: 5.

This clonotype appeared many times. The chain joins TRBV21-1 to TRBJ2-7; the table's D call of TRBD1 was not tested on the DNA. TRBV21-1 constitutes a pseudogene. The CDR3 has 15 amino acids. CDR3 sequence reads: CASSKVGGVAYEQYF. The CDR3 nucleotides read TGTGCCAGCAGCAAAGTGGGCGGGGTGGCCTACGAGCAGTACTTC.

This clonotype was seen at least ten times. V and J are TRBV3-1 and TRBJ1-1, with 7 bases fitting TRBD1. The CDR3 length is 16 residues. With V trimmed by 2 bases and J by 4 bases, 10 bases remained unmatched. CDR1 is LGHDT and CDR2 is YNNKEL in the germline V gene (reference sequence). The CDR3 reads CASSQPNRGWGTEAFF. The DNA of the CDR3 is TGTGCCAGCAGCCAACCCAACAGGGGATGGGGCACTGAAGCTTTCTTT.